The 32 T cell receptor beta chains presented below share a single source sample, sequenced in a study of vaccination effects on CD4 cells after COVID-19. Using immunoSEQ multiplex PCR, the repertoire was profiled, and TCRdb retains in-frame clones only, with some absent. Among some 69,000 clones listed, about 70% were seen once. The antigens for these receptors are not known. Pools of viral peptides were used by the ViraFEST assay to expand antigen-specific CD4+ T cells ahead of sequencing. Subsequent to a culture period of 10 to 11 days, CD4+ T cells were isolated. Nobody among the vaccine recipients had prior SARS-CoV-2 infection (nucleocapsid antibodies were negative). The material was CD4+ T cells from PBMCs cultured with HCoV-NL63 spike peptides, obtained before COVID-19 vaccination. The receptors were sampled from a human donor who received a COVID-19 vaccine.

This clone was seen once. The chain links TRBV29-1 to TRBJ2-2; D gene uncertain. The CDR3 is 12 amino acids. Germline values: CDR1 SQVTM, CDR2 ANQGSEA. V lost 1 base and J 7 bases, leaving 7 bases between the germline ends. The DNA of the CDR3 is TGCAGCGTTGAAGTGAATTTCGGGGAGCTGTTTTTT. Its translation is CSVEVNFGELFF.

V gene TRBV3-1 (or the pseudogene TRBV3-2) combines with J gene TRBJ2-1; the D gene is possibly TRBD1 (6 bases). V was cut by 4 bases and J by 4 bases, with 8 bases left in between. Germline CDR1 is LGHDT and CDR2 is YNNKEL (reference sequence). This CDR3 contains 13 residues. CDR3 sequence: CASSRGQYNEQFF. CDR3 bases: TGTGCCAGCAGCCGAGGACAGTACAATGAGCAGTTCTTC.

The CDR3 protein is CASSRGLGEQYV. The CDR3 nucleotides are TGTGCCAGCAGCCGAGGCCTGGGCGAGCAGTACGTC. J is TRBJ2-7 and V is TRBV5-6; the D is unclear. The CDR3 loop spans 12 amino acids. V was clipped by 4 bases and J by 6 bases, with 11 bases between them. CDR1 is SGHDT and CDR2 is YYEEEE in the germline V gene.

Only a few counts were recorded for this clone. Distinct nucleotide sequences in the sample also encode this CDR3. J is TRBJ1-5 and V is TRBV12-3 or TRBV12-4; D unclear. V was shortened by 3 bases and J by 5 bases, with 5 bases between the two germline ends. The CDR3 sequence is 12 residues long. The CDR3 bases are TGTGCCAGCAGTTTGGGTTATCAGCCCCAGCATTTT. Its translation: CASSLGYQPQHF.

This chain uses TRBV7-8 with TRBJ1-4; TRBD1 agrees at 10 bases. The ends lost 1 base at V and 2 bases at J; junction bases unmatched: 7. CDR1 and CDR2 from the germline V gene are SGHVS and FQNEAQ. The CDR3 length is 18 residues. The CDR3 sequence is CASSLGGQGRSTNEKLFF. The CDR3 coding sequence is TGTGCCAGCAGCTTAGGGGGACAGGGGAGGTCGACTAATGAAAAACTGTTTTTT.

The CDR3 loop reads CASSLAQGPYEQYV. The DNA for the CDR3 is TGTGCCAGCAGCTTAGCGCAGGGGCCCTACGAGCAGTACGTC. The gene calls are TRBV7-8 and TRBJ2-7, with D perhaps matching TRBD1 (6 bases). The V and J ends lost 0 bases and 2 bases respectively, with 8 bases between them. This CDR3 contains 14 residues. Germline V gene lookup returns CDR1 SGHVS and CDR2 FQNEAQ.

This clone was seen only a few times. This chain uses TRBV5-1 with TRBJ1-4, with 7 bases matching TRBD1. Germline values: CDR1 SGHRS, CDR2 YFSETQ. V was pared by 4 bases and J by 4 bases, with 10 bases of the junction left unmatched. This CDR3 is 16 amino acids long. In DNA, the CDR3 is TGCGCCAGCAGCGAGACAGGGACCTTGATTAATGAAAAACTGTTTTTT. It translates to CASSETGTLINEKLFF.

The chain uses TRBV7-9 and TRBJ1-1; D uncertain. From germline, CDR1 is SEHNR and CDR2 FQNEAQ (reference sequence). This CDR3 is built from 13 residues. V gave up 2 bases and J gave up 6 bases, with 10 bases separating them. CDR3 protein: CASSLLSSAEAFF. The CDR3 DNA follows: TGTGCCAGCAGCTTACTCTCCTCTGCTGAAGCTTTCTTT.

The chain couples TRBV27 to TRBJ1-5; 8 bases line up with TRBD1. The CDR3 is 15 residues long. The V gene end was trimmed by 5 bases and the J gene end by 5 bases; junction bases not matched to a gene: 8. The germline V gene encodes CDR1 MNHEY and CDR2 SMNVEV (reference sequence). As DNA, the CDR3 is TGTGCCAGCAGTGCCCGGACAGGGTTGCATCAGCCCCAGCATTTT. This gives the protein CASSARTGLHQPQHF.

This chain uses TRBV7-2 with TRBJ2-1; D uncertain. CDR1 and CDR2 from the germline V gene are SGHTA and FQGNSA. The length of the CDR3 is 12 residues. Trimming shortened V by 2 bases and J by 13 bases, and 12 bases separated the two germline ends. The CDR3 DNA reads TGTGCCAGCAGCTTAAATGTCCAATCCCAGTTCTTC. It is translated as CASSLNVQSQFF.

This clone was detected only once. V is TRBV2 and J is TRBJ2-3; the match to TRBD2 covers 15 bases. V lost 6 bases to trimming and J lost 5 bases; unmatched junction nucleotides: 6. From germline, CDR1 is SNHLY and CDR2 FYNNEI. CDR3 length: 16 residues. The CDR3 spells CASREGLAGGGDTQYF. The CDR3 region has the DNA TGTGCCAGCAGAGAGGGACTAGCGGGGGGCGGAGATACGCAGTATTTT.

This chain connects TRBV14 to TRBJ2-1; TRBD1 aligns across 7 bases. There are 15 residues in the CDR3. The germline V gene encodes CDR1 SGHDN and CDR2 FVKESK. Trimming removed 4 bases from V and 4 bases from J; junction bases left unmatched: 7. In DNA form, the CDR3 reads TGTGCCAGCAGCCCTCCGGGACAGCATTACAATGAGCAGTTCTTC. Amino acid sequence: CASSPPGQHYNEQFF.

This clone appeared once. The chain carries TRBV18 and TRBJ2-1, with D tentatively TRBD2 (7 bases). Germline V gene sequence: CDR1 KGHSH, CDR2 LQKENI. The CDR3 runs 17 residues. Trimming left V 0 bases short and J 2 bases short, with 14 bases between. Here the CDR3 DNA reads TGTGCCAGCTCACCACCGCTAGGCGGGGGCCCCTACAATGAGCAGTTCTTC. It is translated as CASSPPLGGGPYNEQFF.

J is TRBJ2-1 and V is TRBV20-1; D not certain. Trimming took 3 bases from V and 9 from J, leaving 9 bases between them. Germline V gene data show CDR1 as DFQATT and CDR2 as SNEGSKA (reference sequence). The CDR3 is made up of 11 amino acids. CDR3 region: CSASREVEQFF. CDR3 nucleotide sequence: TGCAGTGCTAGCCGAGAGGTTGAGCAGTTCTTC.

The V and J genes are TRBV9 and TRBJ2-2, with D perhaps assigned TRBD1 or TRBD2 (5 bases each). The V end lost 2 bases, the J end lost 2 bases, and 10 bases lay between the germline ends. CDR1 is SGDLS, CDR2 YYNGEE, per germline. The CDR3 contains 15 residues. CDR3 sequence: CASSVGTFNTGELFF. In DNA form, the CDR3 reads TGTGCCAGCAGCGTGGGGACCTTTAACACCGGGGAGCTGTTTTTT. The variable domain in full, with the rest retrieved from reference TRBV9 and TRBJ2-2, is DSGVTQTPKHLITATGQRVTLRCSPRSGDLSVYWYQQSLDQGLQFLIQYYNGEERAKGNILERFSAQQFPDLHSELNLSSLELGDSALYFCASSVGTFNTGELFFGEGSRLTVL.

In this sample, this clone turned up a few times. V and J are TRBV2 and TRBJ1-2; unclear D gene. V gave up 2 bases and J gave up 1 base, with 11 bases separating them. Germline V CDR1 and CDR2: SNHLY, FYNNEI. The CDR3 has 15 amino acids. CDR3 coding DNA: TGTGCCAGCAGTGAATCCGGCCTGATTAACTATGGCTACACCTTC. Residues: CASSESGLINYGYTF.

This sequence joins TRBV5-1 and TRBJ2-3, with TRBD1 identical over 8 bases. Trimming removed 5 bases from V and 4 bases from J; junction bases left unmatched: 9. This CDR3 spans 15 amino acids. The germline V gene encodes CDR1 SGHRS and CDR2 YFSETQ. The CDR3 loop reads CASRDSGGLADTQYF. CDR3 nucleotide sequence: TGCGCCAGCAGGGATTCAGGGGGCTTGGCAGATACGCAGTATTTT.

The J gene is TRBJ1-1, the V gene TRBV11-2; 7 nucleotides align to TRBD1. Germline-derived CDR1 and CDR2 are SGHAT and FQNNGV. The CDR3 length is 14 residues. Trimming removed 8 bases from V and 1 base from J; junction bases left unmatched: 7. CDR3 in DNA: TGTGCCAGCTCCCCAGGGGGTTGGAACACTGAAGCTTTCTTT. This encodes CASSPGGWNTEAFF.

The J gene is TRBJ1-2, the V gene TRBV19; 7 bases match TRBD1. The V segment lost 1 base and the J segment 8 bases; nucleotides outside the gene matches: 19. Germline values: CDR1 LNHDA, CDR2 SQIVND (reference sequence). The CDR3 runs 18 residues. Written as DNA, the CDR3 is TGTGCCAGTAGTATAGGGGCCGGACAGGTCGAATCCGTGAGAGGCTACACCTTC. Translating gives CASSIGAGQVESVRGYTF.

This clone was counted between two and nine times. The chain recombines TRBV20-1 with TRBJ2-1, with 7 bases identical to TRBD1. CDR1 is DFQATT, CDR2 SNEGSKA, per germline (reference sequence). The trim removed 3 bases at V and 5 bases at J, leaving 13 bases unmatched. The CDR3 sequence is 16 residues long. The CDR3 region has the DNA TGCAGTGCTAGTTGGCATAGGGACAGCTTTCACAATGAGCAGTTCTTC. Translation gives CSASWHRDSFHNEQFF.

This clone appeared a few times. DNA of the CDR3: TGTGCCAGCGGATTTCTAGAAAAACTGTTTTTT. Protein sequence: CASGFLEKLFF. The V gene is TRBV28, the J gene TRBJ1-4; no firm D call. Germline-derived CDR1 and CDR2 are MDHEN and SYDVKM. The CDR3 has 11 residues. The V gene lost 8 bases and the J gene lost 8 bases, with 9 bases spanning the gap.

The chain combines TRBV3-1 (or the pseudogene TRBV3-2) with TRBJ2-6, with 8 bases matching TRBD1. Germline V CDR1 and CDR2: LGHDT, YNNKEL (reference sequence). CDR3 length equals 19 residues. Unmatched junction bases numbered 12, after V lost 5 bases and J lost 0 bases. The CDR3 loop is CASSESRTGPRSGANVLTF. Written as DNA, the CDR3 is TGTGCCAGCAGCGAAAGTAGGACAGGGCCCCGCTCTGGGGCCAACGTCCTGACTTTC.

This clone appeared a single time. The chain couples TRBV6-5 to TRBJ1-1; D uncertain. The V end was cut by 8 bases, the J end by 0 bases, with 7 bases between. From germline, CDR1 is MNHEY and CDR2 SVGAGI. This CDR3 contains 12 residues. This CDR3 is CASWVLNTEAFF. The CDR3 DNA reads TGTGCCAGCTGGGTTCTGAACACTGAAGCTTTCTTT.

The table lists this clone with a few counts. The chain carries TRBV5-8 and TRBJ1-1, with D maybe TRBD1 (6 bases). The CDR3 has 16 residues. V was cut by 7 bases and J by 5 bases, with 24 bases left in between. CDR1 is SGHTS and CDR2 is YDEGEE in the germline V gene. CDR3 sequence reads: CASPWGVGQSLTEAFF. The CDR3 region has the DNA TGTGCCAGCCCCTGGGGAGTAGGACAGTCCTTGACTGAAGCTTTCTTT.

The chain couples TRBV4-3 to TRBJ2-7; D is ambiguous. This CDR3 has 17 amino acids. Per the germline V gene, CDR1 is LGHNA and CDR2 is YSLEER. Trimming cost V 3 bases and J 3 bases, with 21 bases left between them. The CDR3 loop reads CASSHPRTLAAIYEQYV. The CDR3 region has the DNA TGCGCCAGCAGCCACCCAAGAACCCTGGCAGCTATCTACGAGCAGTACGTC.

The V gene is TRBV10-2, the J gene TRBJ1-2, with a tentative D call TRBD1 (5 bases). V shed 0 bases and J shed 4 bases, with 6 bases lying between them. Germline CDR1 reads WSHSY; CDR2 reads SAAADI. The CDR3 has 13 residues. The CDR3 protein is CASSESGVYGYTF. CDR3 nucleotides: TGCGCCAGCAGTGAGTCGGGGGTCTATGGCTACACCTTC.

Only a few counts were recorded for this clone. The gene calls are TRBV4-2 and TRBJ2-1; 7 positions match TRBD1. Germline V gene lookup returns CDR1 LGHNA and CDR2 YNFKEQ. V gave up 10 bases and J gave up 3 bases; unmatched junction bases: 15. CDR3 size: 16 residues. CDR3 bases: TGTGCCACCGCTGCCGAGAGGGGGCCGTTCTACAATGAGCAGTTCTTC. Encoded protein: CATAAERGPFYNEQFF.

The chain links TRBV6-1 to TRBJ2-7; D unclear. Germline V lookup: CDR1 MNHNS, CDR2 SASEGT. CDR3 length equals 12 residues. Trimming shortened V by 1 base and J by 2 bases, and 3 bases separated the two germline ends. The CDR3 here is CASSEETYEQYV. In DNA form, the CDR3 reads TGTGCCAGCAGTGAAGAAACCTACGAGCAGTACGTC.

The chain combines TRBV10-3 with TRBJ1-3; D is unresolved. This CDR3 region has 15 residues. Trimming left V 0 bases short and J 1 base short, with 7 bases between. CDR1 is ENHRY, CDR2 SYGVKD, per germline. The CDR3 DNA sequence: TGTGCCATCAGTGAGTCCTGGGATTCTGGAAACACCATATATTTT. Protein: CAISESWDSGNTIYF.

V and J are TRBV12-3 or TRBV12-4 and TRBJ1-1, with D possibly TRBD1 on 5 matching bases. The ends were cut back, 8 bases at V and 1 base at J, with 11 bases in the middle. CDR3 length: 13 amino acids. CDR3 sequence (DNA): TGTGCCAGCGCGGCCCAGGGGAACACTGAAGCTTTCTTT. It is translated as CASAAQGNTEAFF.

V and J are TRBV5-4 and TRBJ1-2; tentatively, D is TRBD1 (5 bases). V lost 1 base and J lost 3, with 13 bases in between. In germline, CDR1 is SGHNT, CDR2 YYREEE (reference sequence). This CDR3 region has 15 residues. The CDR3 here is CASSLSSGGDYGYTF. The CDR3 DNA is TGTGCCAGCAGCTTGTCTTCGGGGGGGGACTATGGCTACACCTTC.

V is TRBV6-5 and J is TRBJ2-3; D is possibly TRBD2 (5 bases). Germline CDR1 reads MNHEY; CDR2 reads SVGAGI. The V end was cut by 5 bases, the J end by 9 bases, with 12 bases between. The CDR3 is 12 amino acids. The CDR3, as DNA: TGTGCCAGCAGTACCTCGAGGGAGACGCAGTATTTT. This encodes CASSTSRETQYF.